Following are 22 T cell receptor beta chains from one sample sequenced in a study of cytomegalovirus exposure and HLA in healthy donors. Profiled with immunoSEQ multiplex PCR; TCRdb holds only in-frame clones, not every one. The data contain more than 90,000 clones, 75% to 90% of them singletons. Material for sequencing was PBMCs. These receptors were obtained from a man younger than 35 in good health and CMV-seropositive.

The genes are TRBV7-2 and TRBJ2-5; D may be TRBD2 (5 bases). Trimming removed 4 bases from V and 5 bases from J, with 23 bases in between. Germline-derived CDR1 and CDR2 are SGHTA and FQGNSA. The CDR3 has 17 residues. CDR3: CASSSYPQAAGRETQYF. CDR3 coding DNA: TGTGCCAGCAGCTCCTATCCCCAAGCGGCGGGCCGGGAGACCCAGTACTTC.

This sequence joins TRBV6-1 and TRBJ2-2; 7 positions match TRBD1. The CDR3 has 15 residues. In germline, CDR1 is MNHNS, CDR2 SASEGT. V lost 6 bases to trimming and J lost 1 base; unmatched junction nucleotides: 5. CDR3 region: CASRHRDRNTGELFF. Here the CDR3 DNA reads TGTGCCAGCAGGCACCGGGACAGGAACACCGGGGAGCTGTTTTTT.

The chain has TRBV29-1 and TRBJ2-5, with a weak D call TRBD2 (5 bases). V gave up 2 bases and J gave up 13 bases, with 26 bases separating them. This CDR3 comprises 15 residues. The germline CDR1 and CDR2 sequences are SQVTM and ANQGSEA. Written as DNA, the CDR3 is TGCAGCGTTGAAAGATCTACTGGGGAGCTATTCCCACGGTACTTC. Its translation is CSVERSTGELFPRYF.

The CDR3 bases are TGTGCCAGCTCACCCCCGGGGGGCCATCACACAGATACGCAGTATTTT. It encodes CASSPPGGHHTDTQYF. The chain recombines TRBV18 with TRBJ2-3; D may be TRBD2 (7 bases). Trimming shortened V by 3 bases and J by 2 bases, and 15 bases separated the two germline ends. The CDR3 consists of 16 residues. Per germline, CDR1 KGHSH and CDR2 LQKENI.

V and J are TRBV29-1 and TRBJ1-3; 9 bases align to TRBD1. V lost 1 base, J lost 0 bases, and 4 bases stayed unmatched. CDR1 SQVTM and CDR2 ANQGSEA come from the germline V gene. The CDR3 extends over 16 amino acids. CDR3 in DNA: TGCAGCGTTGAAGCGTCGACAGGGGGCTCTGGAAACACCATATATTTT. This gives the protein CSVEASTGGSGNTIYF.

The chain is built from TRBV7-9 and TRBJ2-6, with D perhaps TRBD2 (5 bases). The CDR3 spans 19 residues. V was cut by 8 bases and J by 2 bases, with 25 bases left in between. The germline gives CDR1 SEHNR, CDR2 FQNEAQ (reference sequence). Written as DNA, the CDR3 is TGTGCCAGCCCCACGGTTCGTCGAGGGAACCCCGCTGGGGCCAACGTCCTGACTTTC. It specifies CASPTVRRGNPAGANVLTF. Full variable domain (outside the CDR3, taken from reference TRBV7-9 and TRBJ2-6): DTGVSQNPRHKITKRGQNVTFRCDPISEHNRLYWYRQTLGQGPEFLTYFQNEAQLEKSRLLSDRFSAERPKGSFSTLEIQRTEQGDSAMYLCASPTVRRGNPAGANVLTFGAGSRLTVL.

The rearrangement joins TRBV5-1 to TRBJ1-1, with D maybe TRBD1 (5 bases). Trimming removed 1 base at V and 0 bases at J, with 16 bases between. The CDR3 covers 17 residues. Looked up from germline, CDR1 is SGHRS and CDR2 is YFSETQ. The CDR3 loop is CASSLNRPTSMNTEAFF. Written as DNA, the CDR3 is TGCGCCAGCAGCTTGAACAGGCCGACTAGTATGAACACTGAAGCTTTCTTT.

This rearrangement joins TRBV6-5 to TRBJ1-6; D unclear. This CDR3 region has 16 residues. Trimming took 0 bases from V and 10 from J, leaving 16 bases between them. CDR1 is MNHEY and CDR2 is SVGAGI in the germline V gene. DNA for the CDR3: TGTGCCAGCAGTTACTCGTCTGGACTGGAGGCCTCACCCCTCCACTTT. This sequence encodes CASSYSSGLEASPLHF.

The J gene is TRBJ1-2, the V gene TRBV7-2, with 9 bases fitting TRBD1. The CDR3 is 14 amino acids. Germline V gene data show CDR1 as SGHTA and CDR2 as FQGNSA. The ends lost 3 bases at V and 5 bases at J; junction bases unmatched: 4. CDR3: CASSFLDRGYGYTF. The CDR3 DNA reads TGTGCCAGCAGCTTCCTGGACAGGGGTTATGGCTACACCTTC.

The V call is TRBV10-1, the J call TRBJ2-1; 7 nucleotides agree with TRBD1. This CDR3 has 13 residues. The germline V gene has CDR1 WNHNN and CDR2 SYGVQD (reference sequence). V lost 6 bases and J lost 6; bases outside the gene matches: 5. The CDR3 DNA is TGCGCCAGCAGCCCCGGGACAGCCAATGAGCAGTTCTTC. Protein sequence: CASSPGTANEQFF.

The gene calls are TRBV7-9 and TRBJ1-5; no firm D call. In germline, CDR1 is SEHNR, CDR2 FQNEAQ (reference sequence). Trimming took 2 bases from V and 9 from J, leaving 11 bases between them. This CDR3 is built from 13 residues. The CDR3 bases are TGTGCCAGCAGCTTAATGGGAGAGGCGCCCCAGCATTTT. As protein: CASSLMGEAPQHF.

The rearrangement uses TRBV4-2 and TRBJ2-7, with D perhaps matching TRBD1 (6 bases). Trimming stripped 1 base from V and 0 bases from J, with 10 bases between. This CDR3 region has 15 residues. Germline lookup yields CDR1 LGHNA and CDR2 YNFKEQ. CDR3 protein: CASSQGGPLSYEQYF. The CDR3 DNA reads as TGTGCCAGCAGCCAAGGGGGGCCCCTCTCCTACGAGCAGTACTTC.

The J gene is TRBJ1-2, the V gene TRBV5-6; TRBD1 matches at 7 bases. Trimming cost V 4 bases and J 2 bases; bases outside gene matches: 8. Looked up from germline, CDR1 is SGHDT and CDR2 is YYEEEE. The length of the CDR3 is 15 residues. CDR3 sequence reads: CASSRGDRWNYGYTF. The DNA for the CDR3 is TGTGCCAGCAGCAGAGGGGACAGATGGAACTATGGCTACACCTTC.

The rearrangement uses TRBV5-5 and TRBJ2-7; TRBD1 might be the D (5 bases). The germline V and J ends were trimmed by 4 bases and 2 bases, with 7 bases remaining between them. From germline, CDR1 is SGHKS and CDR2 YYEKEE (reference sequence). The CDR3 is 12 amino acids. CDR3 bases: TGTGCCAGCAGCCAGGGTGCCTACGAGCAGTACTTC. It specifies CASSQGAYEQYF.

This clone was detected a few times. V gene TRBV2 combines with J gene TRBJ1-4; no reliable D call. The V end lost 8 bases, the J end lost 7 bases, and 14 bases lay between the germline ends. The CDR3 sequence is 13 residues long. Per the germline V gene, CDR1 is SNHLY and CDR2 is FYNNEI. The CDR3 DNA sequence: TGTGCCAGCGGGCAGTGGGTGGGTGAAAAACTGTTTTTT. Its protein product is CASGQWVGEKLFF.

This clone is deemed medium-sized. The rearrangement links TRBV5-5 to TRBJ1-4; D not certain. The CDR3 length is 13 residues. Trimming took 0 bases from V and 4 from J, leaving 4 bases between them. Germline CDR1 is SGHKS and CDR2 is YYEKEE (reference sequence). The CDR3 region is CASSLDINEKLFF. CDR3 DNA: TGTGCCAGCAGCTTGGATATTAATGAAAAACTGTTTTTT.

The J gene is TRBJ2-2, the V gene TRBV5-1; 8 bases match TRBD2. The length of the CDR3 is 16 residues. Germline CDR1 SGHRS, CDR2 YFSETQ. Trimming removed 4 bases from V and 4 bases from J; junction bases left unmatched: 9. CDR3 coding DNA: TGCGCCAGCAGCCCGGAGCGGGGGTTTATCACCGGGGAGCTGTTTTTT. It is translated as CASSPERGFITGELFF. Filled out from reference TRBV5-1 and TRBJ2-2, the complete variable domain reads KAGVTQTPRYLIKTRGQQVTLSCSPISGHRSVSWYQQTPGQGLQFLFEYFSETQRNKGNFPGRFSGRQFSNSRSEMNVSTLELGDSALYLCASSPERGFITGELFFGEGSRLTVL.

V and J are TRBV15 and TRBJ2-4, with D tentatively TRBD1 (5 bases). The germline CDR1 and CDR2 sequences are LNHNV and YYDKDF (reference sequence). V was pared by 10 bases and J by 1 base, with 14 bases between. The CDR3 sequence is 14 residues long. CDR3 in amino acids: CAIGHPGAKNIQYF. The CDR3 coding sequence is TGTGCCATAGGACACCCTGGGGCCAAAAACATTCAGTACTTC.

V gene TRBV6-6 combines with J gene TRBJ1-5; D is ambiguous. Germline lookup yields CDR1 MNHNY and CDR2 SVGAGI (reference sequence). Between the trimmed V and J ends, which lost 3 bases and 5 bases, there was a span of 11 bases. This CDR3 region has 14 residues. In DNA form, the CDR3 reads TGTGCCAGCAGTTATGGTGGAGGGTATCAGCCCCAGCATTTT. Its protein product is CASSYGGGYQPQHF.

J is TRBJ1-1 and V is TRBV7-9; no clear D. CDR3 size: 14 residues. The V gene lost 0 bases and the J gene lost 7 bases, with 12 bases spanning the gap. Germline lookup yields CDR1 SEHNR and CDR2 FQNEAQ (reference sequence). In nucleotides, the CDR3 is TGTGCCAGCAGCTTAGCGAGCGGGCCGCATGAAGCTTTCTTT. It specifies CASSLASGPHEAFF.

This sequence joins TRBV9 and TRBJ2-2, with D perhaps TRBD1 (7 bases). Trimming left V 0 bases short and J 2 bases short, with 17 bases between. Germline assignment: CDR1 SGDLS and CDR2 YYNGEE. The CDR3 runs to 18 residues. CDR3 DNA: TGTGCCAGCAGCGTAGCTACCGGGGGACAGTTTAACACCGGGGAGCTGTTTTTT. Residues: CASSVATGGQFNTGELFF.

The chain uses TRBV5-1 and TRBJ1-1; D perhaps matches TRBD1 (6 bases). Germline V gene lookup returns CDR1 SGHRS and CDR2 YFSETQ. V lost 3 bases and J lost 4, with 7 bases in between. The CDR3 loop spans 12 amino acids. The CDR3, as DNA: TGCGCCAGCAGCTCAGGGGTCACTGAAGCTTTCTTT. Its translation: CASSSGVTEAFF.